This T cell receptor beta chain appears in the sequencing data of a study of OX40 agonist ivuxolimab in advanced cancers. Study context: In three patients, partial responses were observed, one with hepatocellular carcinoma and two with cutaneous melanoma.

Findings of the study overall: CD4+ and CD8+ T cells in blood underwent clonal expansion by week 6 at 0.1 to 3.0 mg/kg. Clonal expansion among partial responders at 0.1-3.0 mg/kg ranked near the lowest.

As for this clone: The antigen is not known.

Per germline, CDR1 MNHEY and CDR2 SMNVEV (reference sequence). V lost 1 base and J 4 bases, leaving 10 bases between the germline ends. This CDR3 is 14 amino acids long. Here immunoSEQ multiplex PCR was the method, and the copy in TCRdb shows in-frame clones only, minus some. The table lists approximately 60,000 clones, roughly 86% of them singletons, with more than 6.5% in the top ten. The material sequenced was CD4+ or CD8+ T cells sorted from blood, taken in a trial of the OX40 agonist ivuxolimab. The sequence was obtained from an adult with an advanced solid tumor such as melanoma, head and neck, liver or kidney cancer. The rearrangement uses TRBV27 and TRBJ1-1; D call uncertain. The CDR3 DNA sequence: TGTGCCAGCAGTTTATATCGGGGTCCCACTGAAGCTTTCTTT. Residues: CASSLYRGPTEAFF.